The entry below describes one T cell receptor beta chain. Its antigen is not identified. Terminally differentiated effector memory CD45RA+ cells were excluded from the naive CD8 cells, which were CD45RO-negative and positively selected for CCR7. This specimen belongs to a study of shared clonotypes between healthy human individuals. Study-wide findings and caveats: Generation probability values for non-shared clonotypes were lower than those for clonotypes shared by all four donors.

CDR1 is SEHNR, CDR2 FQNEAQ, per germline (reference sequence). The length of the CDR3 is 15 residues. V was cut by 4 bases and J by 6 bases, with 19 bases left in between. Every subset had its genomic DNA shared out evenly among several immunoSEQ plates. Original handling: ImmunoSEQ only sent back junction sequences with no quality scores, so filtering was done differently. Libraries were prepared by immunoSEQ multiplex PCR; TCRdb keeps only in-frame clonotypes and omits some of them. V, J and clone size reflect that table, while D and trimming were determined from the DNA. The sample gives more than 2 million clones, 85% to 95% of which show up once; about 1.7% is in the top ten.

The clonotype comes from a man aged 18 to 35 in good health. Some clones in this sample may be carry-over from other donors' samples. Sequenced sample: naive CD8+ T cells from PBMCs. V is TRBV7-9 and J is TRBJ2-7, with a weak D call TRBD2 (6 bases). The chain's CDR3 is CASSSALSLAGEQYF. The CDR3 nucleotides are TGTGCCAGCAGCTCGGCGCTTTCACTAGCCGGCGAGCAGTACTTC.